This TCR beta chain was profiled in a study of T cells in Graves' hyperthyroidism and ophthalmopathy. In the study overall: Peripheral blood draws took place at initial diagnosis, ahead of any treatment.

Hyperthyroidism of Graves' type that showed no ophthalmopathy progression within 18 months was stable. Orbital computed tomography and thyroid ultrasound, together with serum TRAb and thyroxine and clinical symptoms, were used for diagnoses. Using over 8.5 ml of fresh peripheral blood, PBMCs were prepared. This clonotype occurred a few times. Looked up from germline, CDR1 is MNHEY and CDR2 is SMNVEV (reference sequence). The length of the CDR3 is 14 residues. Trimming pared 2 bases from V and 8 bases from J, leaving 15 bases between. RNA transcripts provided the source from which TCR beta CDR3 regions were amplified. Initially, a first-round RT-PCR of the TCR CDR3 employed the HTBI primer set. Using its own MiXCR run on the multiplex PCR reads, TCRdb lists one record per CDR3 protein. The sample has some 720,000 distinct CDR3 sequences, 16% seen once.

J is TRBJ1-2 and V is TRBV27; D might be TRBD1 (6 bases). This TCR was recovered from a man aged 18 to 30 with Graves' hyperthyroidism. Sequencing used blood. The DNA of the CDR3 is TGTGCCAGCAGTTTAGGACAGTCGATAGCCGGCTACACCTTC. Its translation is CASSLGQSIAGYTF.